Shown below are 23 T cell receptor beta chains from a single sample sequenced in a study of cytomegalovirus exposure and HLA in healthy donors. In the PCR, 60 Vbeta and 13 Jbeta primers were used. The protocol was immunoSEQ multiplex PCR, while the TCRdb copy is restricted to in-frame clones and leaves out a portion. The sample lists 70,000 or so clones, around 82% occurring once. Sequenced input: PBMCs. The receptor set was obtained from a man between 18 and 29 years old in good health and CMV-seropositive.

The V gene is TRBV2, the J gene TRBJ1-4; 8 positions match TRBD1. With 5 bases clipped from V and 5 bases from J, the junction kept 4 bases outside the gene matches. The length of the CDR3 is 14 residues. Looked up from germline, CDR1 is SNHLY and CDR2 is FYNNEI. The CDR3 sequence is CASSPRQGNEKLFF. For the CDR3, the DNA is TGTGCCAGCAGTCCCCGACAGGGGAATGAAAAACTGTTTTTT.

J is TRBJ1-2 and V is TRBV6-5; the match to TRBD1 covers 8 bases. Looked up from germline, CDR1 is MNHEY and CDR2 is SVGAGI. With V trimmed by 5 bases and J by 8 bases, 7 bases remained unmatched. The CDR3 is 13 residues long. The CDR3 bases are TGTGCCAGCAGTACGGACAGGGCGTACGGCTACACCTTC. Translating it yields CASSTDRAYGYTF.

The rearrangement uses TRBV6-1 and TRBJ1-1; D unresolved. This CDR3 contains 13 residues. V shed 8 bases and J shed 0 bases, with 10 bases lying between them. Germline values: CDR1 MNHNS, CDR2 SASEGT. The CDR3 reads CASSPAMNTEAFF. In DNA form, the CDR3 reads TGTGCCAGCTCCCCCGCGATGAACACTGAAGCTTTCTTT.

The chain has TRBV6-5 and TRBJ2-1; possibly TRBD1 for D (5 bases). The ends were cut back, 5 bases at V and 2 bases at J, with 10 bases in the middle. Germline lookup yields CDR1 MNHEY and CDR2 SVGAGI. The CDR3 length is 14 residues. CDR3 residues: CASSETETYNEQFF. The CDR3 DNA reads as TGTGCCAGCAGTGAGACAGAGACCTACAATGAGCAGTTCTTC.

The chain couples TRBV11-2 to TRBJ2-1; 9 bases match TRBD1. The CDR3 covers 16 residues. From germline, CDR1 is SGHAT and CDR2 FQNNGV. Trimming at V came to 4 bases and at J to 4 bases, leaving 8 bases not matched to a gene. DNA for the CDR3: TGTGCCAGCAGCTCCCAACAGGGGGCTGGTTACAATGAGCAGTTCTTC. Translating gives CASSSQQGAGYNEQFF.

The CDR3 bases are TGTGCCAGCTCACCCGGGACAGTAGATTCACCCCTCCACTTT. It is translated as CASSPGTVDSPLHF. The V gene is TRBV18, the J gene TRBJ1-6, with TRBD1 matching over 7 bases. CDR1 is KGHSH and CDR2 is LQKENI in the germline V gene. Losses at the gene ends were 3 bases for V and 8 bases for J; bases not matched to a gene: 4. The CDR3 extends over 14 amino acids.

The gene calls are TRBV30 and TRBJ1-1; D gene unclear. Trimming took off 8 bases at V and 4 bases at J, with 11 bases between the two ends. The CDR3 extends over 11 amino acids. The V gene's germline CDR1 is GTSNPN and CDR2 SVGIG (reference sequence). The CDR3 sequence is CAGARPTEAFF. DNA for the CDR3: TGTGCCGGAGCAAGGCCCACTGAAGCTTTCTTT. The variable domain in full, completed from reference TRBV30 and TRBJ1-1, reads SQTIHQWPATLVQPVGSPLSLECTVEGTSNPNLYWYRQAAGRGLQLLFYSVGIGQISSEVPQNLSASRPQDRQFILSSKKLLLSDSGFYLCAGARPTEAFFGQGTRLTVV.

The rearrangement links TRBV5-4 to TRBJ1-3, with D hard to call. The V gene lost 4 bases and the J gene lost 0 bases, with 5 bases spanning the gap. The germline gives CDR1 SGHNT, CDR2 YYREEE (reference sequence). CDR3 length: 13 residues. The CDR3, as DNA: TGTGCCAGCAGCCCTGTCTCTGGAAACACCATATATTTT. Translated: CASSPVSGNTIYF.

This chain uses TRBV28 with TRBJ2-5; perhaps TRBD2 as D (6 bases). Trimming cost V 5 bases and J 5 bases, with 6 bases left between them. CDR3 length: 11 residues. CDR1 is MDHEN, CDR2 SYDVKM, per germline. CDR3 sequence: CASSGGETQYF. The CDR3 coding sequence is TGTGCCAGCAGTGGGGGGGAGACCCAGTACTTC.

The CDR3 DNA is TGCAGCGTTGAGCTTGGGACAGCTGAAGCTTTCTTT. It encodes CSVELGTAEAFF. This rearrangement joins TRBV29-1 to TRBJ1-1; 7 bases align to TRBD1. The germline gives CDR1 SQVTM, CDR2 ANQGSEA. The CDR3 runs to 12 residues. J lost 6 bases, V lost 3 bases, and 4 bases had no gene match. The full variable domain, with the rest looked up from reference TRBV29-1 and TRBJ1-1, is SAVISQKPSRDICQRGTSLTIQCQVDSQVTMMFWYRQQPGQSLTLIATANQGSEATYESGFVIDKFPISRPNLTFSTLTVSNMSPEDSSIYLCSVELGTAEAFFGQGTRLTVV.

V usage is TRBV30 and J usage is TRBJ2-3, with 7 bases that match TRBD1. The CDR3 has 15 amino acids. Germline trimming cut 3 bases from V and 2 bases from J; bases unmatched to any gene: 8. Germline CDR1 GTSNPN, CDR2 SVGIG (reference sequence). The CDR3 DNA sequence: TGTGCCTGGAGGACCCCCGGGACAGCCACAGATACGCAGTATTTT. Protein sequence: CAWRTPGTATDTQYF.

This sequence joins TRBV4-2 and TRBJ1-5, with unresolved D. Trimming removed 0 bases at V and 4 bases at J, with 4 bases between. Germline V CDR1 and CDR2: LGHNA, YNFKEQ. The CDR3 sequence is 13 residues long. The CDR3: CASSQELNQPQHF. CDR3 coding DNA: TGTGCCAGCAGCCAAGAACTAAATCAGCCCCAGCATTTT.

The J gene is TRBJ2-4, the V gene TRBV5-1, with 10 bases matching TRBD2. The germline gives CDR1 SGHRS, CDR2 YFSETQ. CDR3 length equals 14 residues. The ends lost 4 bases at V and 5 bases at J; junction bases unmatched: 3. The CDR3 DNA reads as TGCGCCAGCAGCAGTAGCGGGGGGCAAAACATTCAGTACTTC. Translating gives CASSSSGGQNIQYF.

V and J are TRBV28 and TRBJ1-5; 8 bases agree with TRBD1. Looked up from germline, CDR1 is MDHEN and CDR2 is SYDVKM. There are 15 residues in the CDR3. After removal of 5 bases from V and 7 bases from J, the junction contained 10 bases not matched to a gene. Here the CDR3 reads CASSTDRAARQPQHF. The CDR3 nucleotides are TGTGCCAGCAGTACGGACAGGGCGGCGAGGCAGCCCCAGCATTTT.

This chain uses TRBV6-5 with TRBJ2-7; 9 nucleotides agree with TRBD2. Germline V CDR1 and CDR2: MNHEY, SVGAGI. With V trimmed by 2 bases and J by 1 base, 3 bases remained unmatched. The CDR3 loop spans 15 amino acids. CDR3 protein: CASSYQREVSYEQYF. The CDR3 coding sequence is TGTGCCAGCAGTTACCAGCGGGAGGTATCCTACGAGCAGTACTTC.

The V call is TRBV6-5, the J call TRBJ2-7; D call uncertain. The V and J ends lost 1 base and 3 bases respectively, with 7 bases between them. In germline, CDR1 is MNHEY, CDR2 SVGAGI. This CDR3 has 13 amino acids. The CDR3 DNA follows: TGTGCCAGCAGTTACTTGGCCCGCTACGAGCAGTACTTC. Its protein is CASSYLARYEQYF.

The CDR3 protein is CASTINPTGKETQYF. The CDR3 nucleotides are TGTGCCAGCACCATAAACCCAACAGGGAAAGAGACCCAGTACTTC. This chain joins TRBV2 and TRBJ2-5, with a possible D match to TRBD1 (6 bases). This CDR3 spans 15 amino acids. From germline, CDR1 is SNHLY and CDR2 FYNNEI. The V end was cut by 7 bases, the J end by 3 bases, with 18 bases between.

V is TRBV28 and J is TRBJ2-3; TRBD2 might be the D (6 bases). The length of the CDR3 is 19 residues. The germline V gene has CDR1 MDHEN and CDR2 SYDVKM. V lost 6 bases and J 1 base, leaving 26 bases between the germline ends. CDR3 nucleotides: TGTGCCAGCAGCTCACTCGGGGGAGAAATAATCGGTGGCACAGATACGCAGTATTTT. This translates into CASSSLGGEIIGGTDTQYF.

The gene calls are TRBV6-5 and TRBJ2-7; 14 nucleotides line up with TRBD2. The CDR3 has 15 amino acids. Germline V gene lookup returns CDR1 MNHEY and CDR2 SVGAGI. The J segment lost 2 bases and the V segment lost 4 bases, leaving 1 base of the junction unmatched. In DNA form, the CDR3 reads TGTGCCAGCAGTTGGGGACTAGCGGGGGCCTACGAGCAGTACTTC. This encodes CASSWGLAGAYEQYF.

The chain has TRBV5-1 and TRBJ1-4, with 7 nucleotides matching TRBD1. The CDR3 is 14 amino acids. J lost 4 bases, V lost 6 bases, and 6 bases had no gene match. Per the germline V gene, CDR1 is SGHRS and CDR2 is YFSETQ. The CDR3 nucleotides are TGCGCCAGCACCCTCGGGACAGTTAATGAAAAACTGTTTTTT. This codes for CASTLGTVNEKLFF.

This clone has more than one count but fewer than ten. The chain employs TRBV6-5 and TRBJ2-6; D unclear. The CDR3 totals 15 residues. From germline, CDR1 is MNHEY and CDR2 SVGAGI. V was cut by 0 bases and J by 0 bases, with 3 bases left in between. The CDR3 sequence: CASSYSSSGANVLTF. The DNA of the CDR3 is TGTGCCAGCAGTTACTCCAGCTCTGGGGCCAACGTCCTGACTTTC.

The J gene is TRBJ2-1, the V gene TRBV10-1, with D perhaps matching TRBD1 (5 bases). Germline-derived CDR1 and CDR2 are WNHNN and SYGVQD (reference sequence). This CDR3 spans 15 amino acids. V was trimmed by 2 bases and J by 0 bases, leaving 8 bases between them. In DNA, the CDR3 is TGCGCCAGCAGTGAGCTGGACACCTCCTACAATGAGCAGTTCTTC. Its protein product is CASSELDTSYNEQFF.

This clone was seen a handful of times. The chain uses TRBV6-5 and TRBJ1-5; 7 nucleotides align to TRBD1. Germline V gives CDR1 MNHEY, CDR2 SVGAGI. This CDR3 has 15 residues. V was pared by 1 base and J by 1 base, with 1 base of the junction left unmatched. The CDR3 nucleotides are TGTGCCAGCAGTTACTTGGGACAGAGCAATCAGCCCCAGCATTTT. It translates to CASSYLGQSNQPQHF.